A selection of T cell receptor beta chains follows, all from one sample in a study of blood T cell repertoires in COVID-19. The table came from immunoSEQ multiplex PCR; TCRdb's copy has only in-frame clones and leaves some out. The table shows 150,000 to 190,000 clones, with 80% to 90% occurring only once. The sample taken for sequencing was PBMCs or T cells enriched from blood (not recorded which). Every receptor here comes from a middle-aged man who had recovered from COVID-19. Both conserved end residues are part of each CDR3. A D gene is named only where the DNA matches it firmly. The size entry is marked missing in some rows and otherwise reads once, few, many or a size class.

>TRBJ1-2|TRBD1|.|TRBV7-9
CASSLMGQGVYGYTF
TGTGCCAGCAGCTTAATGGGACAGGGGGTCTATGGCTACACCTTC
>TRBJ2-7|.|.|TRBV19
CASSRGQHSYEQYF
TGTGCCAGTAGCCGAGGACAGCACTCCTACGAGCAGTACTTC
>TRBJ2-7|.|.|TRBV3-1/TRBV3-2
CASSQVPLAVDEQYF
TGTGCCAGCAGCCAAGTGCCCCTAGCTGTGGACGAGCAGTACTTC
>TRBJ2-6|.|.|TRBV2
CASKADRTSGANVLTF
TGTGCCAGCAAGGCGGACAGAACCTCTGGGGCCAACGTCCTGACTTTC
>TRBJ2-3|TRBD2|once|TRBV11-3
CASGSGGPTDTQYF
TGTGCCAGCGGTAGCGGGGGGCCTACAGATACGCAGTATTTT
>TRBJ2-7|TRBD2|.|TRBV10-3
CATAAGADYEQYF
TGTGCCACCGCAGCGGGGGCCGACTACGAGCAGTACTTC
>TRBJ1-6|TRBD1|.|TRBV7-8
CASTKDRQNSPLHF
TGTGCCAGCACCAAGGACAGGCAGAATTCACCCCTCCACTTT
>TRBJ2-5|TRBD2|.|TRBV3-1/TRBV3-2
CASSLLAGVRETQYF
TGTGCCAGCAGCCTACTAGCGGGGGTTAGGGAGACCCAGTACTTC
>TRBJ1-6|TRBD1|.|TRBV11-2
CASSLTSRDRGLSPLHF
TGTGCCAGCAGCTTAACTTCCCGGGACAGGGGGCTTTCACCCCTCCACTTT
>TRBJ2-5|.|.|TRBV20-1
CSASLARQETQYF
TGCAGTGCTAGTCTAGCAAGGCAAGAGACCCAGTACTTC